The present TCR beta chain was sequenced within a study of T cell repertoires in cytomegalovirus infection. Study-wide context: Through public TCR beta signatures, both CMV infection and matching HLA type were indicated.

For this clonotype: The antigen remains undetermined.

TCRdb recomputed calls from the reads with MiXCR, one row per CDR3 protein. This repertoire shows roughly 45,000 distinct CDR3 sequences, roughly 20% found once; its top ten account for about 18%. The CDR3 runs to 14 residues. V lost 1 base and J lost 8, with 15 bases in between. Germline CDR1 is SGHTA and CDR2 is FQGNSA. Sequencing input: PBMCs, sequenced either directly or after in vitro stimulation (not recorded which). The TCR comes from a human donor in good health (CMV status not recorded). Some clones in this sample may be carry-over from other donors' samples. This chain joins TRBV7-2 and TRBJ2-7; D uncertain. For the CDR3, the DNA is TGTGCCAGCAGCTTAGGCGGTCTGGTATACAAGCAGTACTTC. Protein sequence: CASSLGGLVYKQYF.